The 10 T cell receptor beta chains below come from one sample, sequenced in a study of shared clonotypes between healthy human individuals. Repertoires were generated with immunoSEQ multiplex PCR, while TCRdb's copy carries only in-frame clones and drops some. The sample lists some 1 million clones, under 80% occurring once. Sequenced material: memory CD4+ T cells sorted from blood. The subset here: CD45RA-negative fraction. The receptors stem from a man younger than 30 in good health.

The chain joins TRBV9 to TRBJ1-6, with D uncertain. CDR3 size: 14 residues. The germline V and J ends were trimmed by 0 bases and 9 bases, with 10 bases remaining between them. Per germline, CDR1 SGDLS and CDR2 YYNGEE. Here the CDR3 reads CASSVENGVSPLHF. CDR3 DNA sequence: TGTGCCAGCAGCGTAGAAAATGGGGTTTCACCCCTCCACTTT.

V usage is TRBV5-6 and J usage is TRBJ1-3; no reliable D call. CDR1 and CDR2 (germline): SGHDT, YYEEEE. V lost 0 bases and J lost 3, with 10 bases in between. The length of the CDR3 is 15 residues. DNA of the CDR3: TGTGCCAGCAGCTTGGGCGCAGTCGGTGGAAACACCATATATTTT. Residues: CASSLGAVGGNTIYF.

The CDR3 DNA follows: TGTGCCAGCAGCAAGGGACAGCTGGAAGGCTACACCTTC. This codes for CASSKGQLEGYTF. The chain uses TRBV7-8 and TRBJ1-2; 7 positions match TRBD1. The CDR3 is 13 amino acids. Germline CDR1 and CDR2: SGHVS and FQNEAQ. Trimming removed 5 bases from V and 8 bases from J; junction bases left unmatched: 8.

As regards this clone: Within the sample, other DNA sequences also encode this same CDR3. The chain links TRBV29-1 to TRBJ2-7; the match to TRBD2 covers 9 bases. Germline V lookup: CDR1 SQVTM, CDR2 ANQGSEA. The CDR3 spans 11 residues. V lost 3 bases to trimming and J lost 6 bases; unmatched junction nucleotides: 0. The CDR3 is CSVDSGSEQYF. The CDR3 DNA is TGCAGCGTTGATAGCGGGAGCGAGCAGTACTTC.

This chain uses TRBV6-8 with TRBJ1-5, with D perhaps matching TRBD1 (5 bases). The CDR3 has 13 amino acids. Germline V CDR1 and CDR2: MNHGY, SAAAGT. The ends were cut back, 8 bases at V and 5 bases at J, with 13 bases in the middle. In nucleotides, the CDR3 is TGTGCCAGCGAGGGCCAGGGCGATCAGCCCCAGCATTTT. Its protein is CASEGQGDQPQHF.

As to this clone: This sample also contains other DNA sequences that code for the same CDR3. CDR3 loop: CASSWTSGSYNEQFF. The CDR3 nucleotides are TGTGCCAGCAGCTGGACTAGCGGGTCCTACAATGAGCAGTTCTTC. This chain joins TRBV7-2 and TRBJ2-1; 11 bases fit TRBD2. This CDR3 has 15 residues. V was clipped by 4 bases and J by 1 base; unmatched bases: 0. Germline loops: CDR1 SGHTA, CDR2 FQGNSA.

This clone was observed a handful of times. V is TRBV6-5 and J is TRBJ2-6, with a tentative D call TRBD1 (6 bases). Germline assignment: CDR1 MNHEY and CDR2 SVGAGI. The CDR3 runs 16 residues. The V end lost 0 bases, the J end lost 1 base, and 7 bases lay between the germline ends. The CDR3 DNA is TGTGCCAGCAGTTACTCCCAGGGGTCTGGGGCCAACGTCCTGACTTTC. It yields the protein CASSYSQGSGANVLTF.

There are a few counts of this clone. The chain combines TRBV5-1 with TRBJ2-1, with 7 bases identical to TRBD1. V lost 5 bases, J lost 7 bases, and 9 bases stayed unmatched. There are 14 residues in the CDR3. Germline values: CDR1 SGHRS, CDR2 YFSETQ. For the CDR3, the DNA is TGCGCCAGCAGTTCGGCAGGGGGTAGAAATGAGCAGTTCTTC. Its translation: CASSSAGGRNEQFF.

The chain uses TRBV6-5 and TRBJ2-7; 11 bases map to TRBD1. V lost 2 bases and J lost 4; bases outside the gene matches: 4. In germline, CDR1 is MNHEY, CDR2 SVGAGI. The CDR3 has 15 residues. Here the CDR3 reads CASSYQDRGPYEQYF. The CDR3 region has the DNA TGTGCCAGCAGTTACCAGGACAGGGGGCCATACGAGCAGTACTTC.

The CDR3 sequence is CASSPGQEFKGTQYF. The CDR3 bases are TGTGCCAGCAGCCCGGGACAGGAGTTTAAGGGGACCCAGTACTTC. This chain links TRBV19 with TRBJ2-5; 8 bases align to TRBD1. Losses at the gene ends were 9 bases for V and 7 bases for J; bases not matched to a gene: 16. Germline loops: CDR1 LNHDA, CDR2 SQIVND (reference sequence). The CDR3 sequence is 15 residues long.